These T cell receptor beta chains were read from a single sample in a study of cytomegalovirus exposure and HLA in healthy donors. Clones were sequenced by immunoSEQ multiplex PCR, and TCRdb holds only the in-frame ones, with some missing. The sample has some 110,000 clones, more than 65% seen once. The sequenced sample consisted of PBMCs. The receptor set was obtained from a woman between 55 and 75 years old in good health and CMV-seropositive. Both conserved end residues are part of each CDR3. Fields, in order: clone size, V gene, D gene, J gene, CDR3 protein, CDR3 DNA. D genes are given only for firm matches. Some rows mark clone size as missing; the rest say once, few, many or name a class of expanded clone.

clone_size: NA
v_call: TRBV19
d_call: TRBD1
j_call: TRBJ2-1
cdr3_aa: CASSIVDRVNEQFF
cdr3_nt: TGTGCCAGTAGTATTGTGGACAGGGTAAATGAGCAGTTCTTC

clone_size: NA
v_call: TRBV10-3
d_call: NA
j_call: TRBJ2-7
cdr3_aa: CAISERGSREQYF
cdr3_nt: TGTGCCATCAGTGAGAGGGGGTCACGCGAGCAGTACTTC

clone_size: NA
v_call: TRBV27
d_call: TRBD2
j_call: TRBJ2-3
cdr3_aa: CASSPARGGRAPDTQYF
cdr3_nt: TGTGCCAGCAGCCCGGCCCGGGGCGGGAGGGCCCCAGATACGCAGTATTTT

clone_size: NA
v_call: TRBV10-3
d_call: TRBD1
j_call: TRBJ2-7
cdr3_aa: CATLDGTGRYEQYF
cdr3_nt: TGTGCCACCCTCGACGGGACAGGGCGGTATGAGCAGTACTTC

clone_size: NA
v_call: TRBV18
d_call: NA
j_call: TRBJ1-3
cdr3_aa: CASSPLERASGNTIYF
cdr3_nt: TGTGCCAGCTCACCGCTAGAGAGGGCCTCTGGAAACACCATATATTTT

clone_size: NA
v_call: TRBV10-3
d_call: NA
j_call: TRBJ2-7
cdr3_aa: CAISFDRTSYEQYF
cdr3_nt: TGTGCCATCAGTTTCGACAGGACCTCCTACGAGCAGTACTTC

clone_size: NA
v_call: TRBV7-9
d_call: NA
j_call: TRBJ1-4
cdr3_aa: CASSLNNEKLFF
cdr3_nt: TGTGCCAGCAGCCTTAATAATGAAAAACTGTTTTTT

clone_size: NA
v_call: TRBV12-5
d_call: TRBD1
j_call: TRBJ1-4
cdr3_aa: CASGLGVGRGFEKLFF
cdr3_nt: TGTGCTAGTGGTTTAGGAGTGGGCAGGGGGTTTGAAAAACTGTTTTTT

clone_size: NA
v_call: TRBV7-9
d_call: TRBD1
j_call: TRBJ2-1
cdr3_aa: CASSPDRGMGNEQFF
cdr3_nt: TGTGCCAGCAGCCCAGACAGGGGGATGGGCAATGAGCAGTTCTTC

clone_size: NA
v_call: TRBV11-1
d_call: TRBD1
j_call: TRBJ2-7
cdr3_aa: CASSPRSQGAYEQYF
cdr3_nt: TGTGCCAGCAGCCCCAGGTCTCAGGGGGCCTACGAGCAGTACTTC

clone_size: NA
v_call: TRBV19
d_call: TRBD1
j_call: TRBJ2-1
cdr3_aa: CASNTDRGQNEQFF
cdr3_nt: TGTGCCAGTAACACGGACAGGGGGCAGAATGAGCAGTTCTTC

clone_size: NA
v_call: TRBV2
d_call: NA
j_call: TRBJ2-7
cdr3_aa: CASGLRQGAGSYEQYF
cdr3_nt: TGTGCCAGCGGATTACGACAGGGAGCGGGCTCCTACGAGCAGTACTTC

clone_size: NA
v_call: TRBV30
d_call: TRBD1
j_call: TRBJ1-2
cdr3_aa: CAWNRGSNYGYTF
cdr3_nt: TGTGCCTGGAACAGGGGGTCCAACTATGGCTACACCTTC

clone_size: once
v_call: TRBV4-3
d_call: NA
j_call: TRBJ2-5
cdr3_aa: CASSRTGIAGETQYF
cdr3_nt: TGCGCCAGCAGCCGAACAGGGATTGCGGGAGAGACCCAGTACTTC

clone_size: NA
v_call: TRBV5-6
d_call: NA
j_call: TRBJ1-1
cdr3_aa: CASSFAGGNTEAFF
cdr3_nt: TGTGCCAGCAGCTTTGCAGGAGGGAACACTGAAGCTTTCTTT

clone_size: NA
v_call: TRBV7-2
d_call: NA
j_call: TRBJ2-3
cdr3_aa: CASSPTDTQYF
cdr3_nt: TGTGCCAGCAGCCCGACAGATACGCAGTATTTT

clone_size: NA
v_call: TRBV2
d_call: NA
j_call: TRBJ2-5
cdr3_aa: CASRPPGNQETQYF
cdr3_nt: TGTGCCAGCAGACCCCCCGGGAACCAAGAGACCCAGTACTTC

clone_size: few
v_call: TRBV4-3
d_call: NA
j_call: TRBJ1-1
cdr3_aa: CASSHPGGTEAFF
cdr3_nt: TGCGCCAGCAGCCATCCGGGAGGGACTGAAGCTTTCTTT

clone_size: NA
v_call: TRBV7-9
d_call: NA
j_call: TRBJ2-7
cdr3_aa: CASSLMGGAREQYF
cdr3_nt: TGTGCCAGCAGCCTGATGGGGGGAGCGAGAGAGCAGTACTTC

clone_size: NA
v_call: TRBV15
d_call: TRBD1
j_call: TRBJ1-2
cdr3_aa: CATSRDRYGGDGYTF
cdr3_nt: TGTGCCACCAGCAGGGACAGGTATGGCGGCGACGGCTACACCTTC

clone_size: NA
v_call: TRBV6-5
d_call: TRBD1
j_call: TRBJ2-1
cdr3_aa: CASSVDRGRGNEQFF
cdr3_nt: TGTGCCAGCAGTGTAGACAGGGGGCGCGGGAATGAGCAGTTCTTC

clone_size: NA
v_call: TRBV4-2
d_call: NA
j_call: TRBJ1-3
cdr3_aa: CASSQDFQGPNTIYF
cdr3_nt: TGTGCCAGCAGCCAAGATTTCCAGGGGCCAAACACCATATATTTT

clone_size: few
v_call: TRBV18
d_call: TRBD1
j_call: TRBJ2-5
cdr3_aa: CASSLGQGVSETQYF
cdr3_nt: TGTGCCAGCTCACTGGGACAGGGGGTTTCAGAGACCCAGTACTTC

clone_size: few
v_call: TRBV6-6
d_call: TRBD1
j_call: TRBJ1-5
cdr3_aa: CASSYRTGRSNQPQHF
cdr3_nt: TGTGCCAGCAGTTACAGGACAGGCCGAAGCAATCAGCCCCAGCATTTT

clone_size: few
v_call: TRBV7-2
d_call: NA
j_call: TRBJ2-5
cdr3_aa: CASSWAGQNQETQYF
cdr3_nt: TGTGCCAGCAGCTGGGCGGGACAGAACCAAGAGACCCAGTACTTC

clone_size: few
v_call: TRBV10-3
d_call: TRBD1
j_call: TRBJ2-2
cdr3_aa: CAISETSGQAANTGELFF
cdr3_nt: TGTGCCATCAGTGAGACCTCGGGACAGGCCGCGAACACCGGGGAGCTGTTTTTT

clone_size: NA
v_call: TRBV19
d_call: TRBD1
j_call: TRBJ1-2
cdr3_aa: CASSFTIQGAIYGYTF
cdr3_nt: TGTGCCAGTAGTTTCACGATCCAGGGGGCGATCTATGGCTACACCTTC

clone_size: NA
v_call: TRBV6-1
d_call: NA
j_call: TRBJ1-2
cdr3_aa: CASSEEERPNYGYTF
cdr3_nt: TGTGCCAGCAGTGAGGAGGAAAGACCTAACTATGGCTACACCTTC

clone_size: NA
v_call: TRBV19
d_call: NA
j_call: TRBJ1-1
cdr3_aa: CASEAGGMTEAFF
cdr3_nt: TGTGCCAGCGAAGCGGGGGGCATGACTGAAGCTTTCTTT

clone_size: NA
v_call: TRBV2
d_call: NA
j_call: TRBJ1-1
cdr3_aa: CASSDRQGGTEAFF
cdr3_nt: TGTGCCAGCAGTGACCGGCAGGGTGGCACTGAAGCTTTCTTT

clone_size: NA
v_call: TRBV11-2
d_call: TRBD2
j_call: TRBJ2-1
cdr3_aa: CASSFLAGGPYEQFF
cdr3_nt: TGTGCCAGCAGCTTCCTAGCGGGGGGGCCCTATGAGCAGTTCTTC

clone_size: NA
v_call: TRBV6-6
d_call: TRBD2
j_call: TRBJ2-7
cdr3_aa: CASSYGVVSGGYEQYF
cdr3_nt: TGTGCCAGCAGTTACGGTGTGGTCAGCGGGGGCTACGAGCAGTACTTC

clone_size: few
v_call: TRBV4-2
d_call: TRBD1
j_call: TRBJ1-1
cdr3_aa: CASSQEQGWNTEAFF
cdr3_nt: TGTGCCAGCAGCCAAGAACAGGGGTGGAACACTGAAGCTTTCTTT

clone_size: medium-sized
v_call: TRBV5-1
d_call: NA
j_call: TRBJ2-3
cdr3_aa: CASSLDLTSTDTQYF
cdr3_nt: TGCGCCAGCAGCTTGGACCTAACTAGCACAGATACGCAGTATTTT

clone_size: NA
v_call: TRBV11-3
d_call: NA
j_call: TRBJ2-3
cdr3_aa: CASSPARGSTDTQYF
cdr3_nt: TGTGCCAGCAGCCCAGCCCGGGGTAGCACAGATACGCAGTATTTT

clone_size: NA
v_call: TRBV7-2
d_call: TRBD2
j_call: TRBJ2-5
cdr3_aa: CASSSDPGGETQYF
cdr3_nt: TGTGCCAGCAGCTCAGACCCGGGGGGAGAGACCCAGTACTTC

clone_size: NA
v_call: TRBV5-1
d_call: NA
j_call: TRBJ2-2
cdr3_aa: CASSPYYEIDSPPGELFF
cdr3_nt: TGCGCCAGCAGCCCCTATTATGAGATCGACTCCCCCCCCGGGGAGCTGTTTTTT

clone_size: once
v_call: TRBV5-8
d_call: TRBD1
j_call: TRBJ1-2
cdr3_aa: CASSLVQGDGYGYTF
cdr3_nt: TGTGCCAGCAGCTTGGTTCAGGGGGATGGCTATGGCTACACCTTC

clone_size: NA
v_call: TRBV7-2
d_call: NA
j_call: TRBJ2-6
cdr3_aa: CASSGWGRGAGANVLTF
cdr3_nt: TGTGCCAGCAGCGGCTGGGGCAGGGGAGCTGGGGCCAACGTCCTGACTTTC

clone_size: NA
v_call: TRBV2
d_call: TRBD1
j_call: TRBJ2-3
cdr3_aa: CASSGQGAKADTQYF
cdr3_nt: TGTGCCAGCAGTGGACAGGGGGCGAAGGCAGATACGCAGTATTTT

clone_size: few
v_call: TRBV11-2
d_call: NA
j_call: TRBJ2-7
cdr3_aa: CASSPQVGRGASYEQYF
cdr3_nt: TGTGCCAGCAGCCCTCAAGTGGGTCGGGGAGCCAGCTACGAGCAGTACTTC

clone_size: NA
v_call: TRBV19
d_call: NA
j_call: TRBJ2-2
cdr3_aa: CASSPRGGITTGELFF
cdr3_nt: TGTGCCAGTAGTCCTCGAGGCGGGATTACCACCGGGGAGCTGTTTTTT

clone_size: NA
v_call: TRBV19
d_call: NA
j_call: TRBJ1-6
cdr3_aa: CASMEGSYNSPLHF
cdr3_nt: TGTGCCAGTATGGAGGGCTCCTATAATTCACCCCTCCACTTT

clone_size: NA
v_call: TRBV29-1
d_call: TRBD2
j_call: TRBJ2-3
cdr3_aa: CSVGSTSGGAGDTQYF
cdr3_nt: TGCAGCGTTGGGTCGACTAGCGGGGGGGCCGGAGATACGCAGTATTTT

clone_size: NA
v_call: TRBV10-3
d_call: TRBD2
j_call: TRBJ2-3
cdr3_aa: CAISESTGGPGDTQYF
cdr3_nt: TGTGCCATCAGTGAGTCAACGGGAGGGCCCGGAGATACGCAGTATTTT

clone_size: few
v_call: TRBV19
d_call: TRBD1
j_call: TRBJ1-1
cdr3_aa: CASSMIRKGAERGTEAFF
cdr3_nt: TGTGCCAGTAGTATGATCAGAAAGGGGGCTGAACGAGGCACTGAAGCTTTCTTT

clone_size: NA
v_call: TRBV2
d_call: TRBD2
j_call: TRBJ2-7
cdr3_aa: CASSRLAGAYEQYF
cdr3_nt: TGTGCCAGCAGCCGACTAGCGGGGGCCTACGAGCAGTACTTC

clone_size: few
v_call: TRBV6-5
d_call: NA
j_call: TRBJ2-7
cdr3_aa: CASSTPGRGEQYF
cdr3_nt: TGTGCCAGCAGTACCCCGGGTCGTGGCGAGCAGTACTTC

clone_size: NA
v_call: TRBV19
d_call: TRBD1
j_call: TRBJ1-4
cdr3_aa: CASSARGQGREKLFF
cdr3_nt: TGTGCCAGTAGTGCGCGGGGACAGGGACGAGAAAAACTGTTTTTT

clone_size: NA
v_call: TRBV4-1
d_call: NA
j_call: TRBJ1-1
cdr3_aa: CASSQVSRGENTEAFF
cdr3_nt: TGCGCCAGCAGCCAAGTTTCCAGGGGCGAGAACACTGAAGCTTTCTTT

clone_size: NA
v_call: TRBV5-4
d_call: NA
j_call: TRBJ1-2
cdr3_aa: CASSLGGGADYGYTF
cdr3_nt: TGTGCCAGCAGCTTGGGGGGTGGGGCGGACTATGGCTACACCTTC

clone_size: NA
v_call: TRBV7-8
d_call: TRBD2
j_call: TRBJ2-1
cdr3_aa: CASSPRGGAAYNEQFF
cdr3_nt: TGTGCCAGCAGCCCCCGCGGGGGGGCGGCCTACAATGAGCAGTTCTTC

clone_size: few
v_call: TRBV4-2
d_call: TRBD1
j_call: TRBJ1-5
cdr3_aa: CASSPSTGTNQPQHF
cdr3_nt: TGTGCCAGCAGCCCATCGACAGGGACTAATCAGCCCCAGCATTTT

clone_size: NA
v_call: TRBV19
d_call: TRBD1
j_call: TRBJ1-6
cdr3_aa: CASNNRGSYNSPLHF
cdr3_nt: TGTGCCAGTAATAACAGGGGGTCCTATAATTCACCCCTCCACTTT

clone_size: NA
v_call: TRBV6-6
d_call: TRBD2
j_call: TRBJ2-7
cdr3_aa: CASGPGGHKQYF
cdr3_nt: TGTGCCAGCGGCCCGGGAGGCCACAAGCAGTACTTC

clone_size: NA
v_call: TRBV5-5
d_call: NA
j_call: TRBJ1-4
cdr3_aa: CASSYARNEKLFF
cdr3_nt: TGTGCCAGCAGTTACGCCAGGAATGAAAAACTGTTTTTT

clone_size: NA
v_call: TRBV5-1
d_call: NA
j_call: TRBJ1-2
cdr3_aa: CASSLSGGEMGYTF
cdr3_nt: TGCGCCAGCAGCTTATCGGGCGGGGAGATGGGCTACACCTTC

clone_size: NA
v_call: TRBV11-3
d_call: NA
j_call: TRBJ1-1
cdr3_aa: CASSRRGGTEAFF
cdr3_nt: TGTGCCAGCAGTAGGAGGGGAGGCACTGAAGCTTTCTTT

clone_size: NA
v_call: TRBV11-2
d_call: NA
j_call: TRBJ1-6
cdr3_aa: CASSLEGTSSSPLHF
cdr3_nt: TGTGCCAGCAGCTTAGAAGGGACTTCGAGTTCACCCCTCCACTTT